This section outlines one T cell receptor beta chain sequence together with its context. What it binds is unknown. The same CDR3 is also encoded by other DNA sequences in this sample. The CDR3 loop spans 15 amino acids. Germline CDR1 SGHAT, CDR2 FQNNGV. The ends lost 0 bases at V and 1 base at J; junction bases unmatched: 3. The test was conducted at deep level. Sequencing used immunoSEQ multiplex PCR; TCRdb keeps in-frame clones, though not all of them. Among around 1.6 million clones, approximately 98% were seen once, and the ten largest hold about 0.45%. This sample was included in a study of shared clonotypes between healthy human individuals. Study-wide results and caveats: How much donors shared clonotypes was expected to be affected by sequencing depth.

This clonotype originated in a man aged 30 to 45 in good health. This chain uses TRBV11-2 with TRBJ2-7; TRBD2 agrees at 7 bases. Sequences were obtained from naive CD4+ T cells sorted from blood. Subset given: CD45RA+ positively selected. The CDR3 sequence is CASSLELAGSYEQYF. CDR3 coding DNA: TGTGCCAGCAGCTTAGAGTTAGCGGGTTCCTACGAGCAGTACTTC. Looking up the rest from reference TRBV11-2 and TRBJ2-7 gives the full variable domain: EAGVAQSPRYKIIEKRQSVAFWCNPISGHATLYWYQQILGQGPKLLIQFQNNGVVDDSQLPKDRFSAERLKGVDSTLKIQPAKLEDSAVYLCASSLELAGSYEQYFGPGTRLTVT.